These T cell receptor beta chains were read from a single sample in a study of shared clonotypes between healthy human individuals. The protocol was immunoSEQ multiplex PCR, while the TCRdb copy is restricted to in-frame clones and leaves out a portion. The sample records fewer than 600,000 clones, around 78% being singletons. Sequences were obtained from PBMCs. These receptors were collected from a middle-aged woman in good health. Some clones in this sample may be carry-over from other donors' samples. Each CDR3 is given with its conserved first and last residue. The order of the fields is clone size, D gene, J gene, V gene, CDR3 protein, CDR3 DNA. A D gene is named only where the DNA matches it firmly. Size values are once, few and many counts, or a class for expanded clones, and some rows have none.

>-|TRBD2|TRBJ2-5|TRBV5-1
CASSPGTSGETQYF
TGCGCCAGCAGCCCAGGGACTAGTGGAGAGACCCAGTACTTC
>many|TRBD1|TRBJ1-2|TRBV18
CASSPGTGGNGYTF
TGTGCCAGCTCACCGGGCACAGGGGGCAATGGCTACACCTTC
>-|-|TRBJ2-7|TRBV27
CASSKRGKSSYEQYF
TGTGCCAGCAGTAAGAGGGGAAAGAGCTCCTACGAGCAGTACTTC
>few|-|TRBJ1-1|TRBV14
CASSQVVNTEAFF
TGTGCCAGCAGCCAAGTTGTGAACACTGAAGCTTTCTTT
>-|-|TRBJ2-1|TRBV18
CASSPPSYNEQFF
TGTGCCAGCTCACCACCTTCCTACAATGAGCAGTTCTTC
>once|TRBD2|TRBJ2-1|TRBV27
CASSSGTRNEQFF
TGTGCCAGCAGTTCCGGGACTAGAAATGAGCAGTTCTTC
>-|-|TRBJ1-4|TRBV30
CAWGRDNEKLFF
TGTGCCTGGGGGAGGGATAATGAAAAACTGTTTTTT
>-|-|TRBJ1-1|TRBV4-1
CASSQVQGRTEAFF
TGCGCCAGCAGCCAAGTACAGGGAAGGACTGAAGCTTTCTTT
>-|TRBD2|TRBJ2-5|TRBV28
CASSRRGGETQYF
TGTGCCAGCAGCCGACGGGGGGGGGAGACCCAGTACTTC
>-|TRBD2|TRBJ2-1|TRBV5-6
CASIAGVVNEQFF
TGTGCCAGCATAGCGGGAGTGGTCAATGAGCAGTTCTTC